Listed here are 21 T cell receptor beta chains from one sample, sequenced in a study of neurological immune-mediated disorders. TCRdb independently ran MiXCR on the 5' RACE reads; one entry per CDR3 protein. The sample has tens of thousands of distinct CDR3 sequences; approximately 10% are singletons. Sequencing input: PBMCs. These TCRs come from a man aged 60 to 69 in good health.

Many counts were recorded for this clonotype. The chain uses TRBV6-2 or TRBV6-3 and TRBJ1-2; D is undetermined. The CDR3 runs 12 residues. Germline V gene sequence: CDR1 MNHEY, CDR2 SVGEGT. V was trimmed by 4 bases and J by 6 bases, leaving 9 bases between them. In DNA form, the CDR3 reads TGTGCCAGCAGTTCCGACGGGGATGGCTACACCTTC. Its protein is CASSSDGDGYTF.

This clonotype appeared many times. V is TRBV20-1 and J is TRBJ2-7; 8 bases fit TRBD1. The CDR3 is 14 residues long. V lost 5 bases and J lost 2; bases outside the gene matches: 8. The germline gives CDR1 DFQATT, CDR2 SNEGSKA (reference sequence). Here the CDR3 reads CSAGRDRQAYEQYF. Written as DNA, the CDR3 is TGCAGTGCTGGTAGGGACAGGCAAGCCTACGAGCAGTACTTC.

For this clonotype: Being one base from a much bigger clone, this may be a read error. This sequence joins TRBV7-2 and TRBJ2-1; TRBD1 or TRBD2 may be the D gene (6 bases each). Trimming cost V 2 bases and J 6 bases, with 26 bases left between them. Germline CDR1 is SGHTA and CDR2 is FQGNSA. The CDR3 is 19 residues long. CDR3: CASSLSLVGGRRKSNEQFF. The CDR3 DNA follows: TGTGCCAGCAGCTTAAGCCTAGTGGGGGGCCGACGGAAAAGCAATGAGCAGTTCTTC.

This clonotype was picked up many times. The rearrangement links TRBV7-2 to TRBJ2-5; D remains unclear. Germline values: CDR1 SGHTA, CDR2 FQGNSA. The V end lost 5 bases, the J end lost 6 bases, and 10 bases lay between the germline ends. The CDR3 has 12 amino acids. CDR3 DNA: TGTGCCAGCAGCCCCTTCAGGAAGACCCAGTACTTC. This gives the protein CASSPFRKTQYF.

This clonotype was detected many times. CDR3 sequence reads: CSAPAGALNEQFF. Written as DNA, the CDR3 is TGCAGTGCTCCGGCGGGGGCTCTCAATGAGCAGTTCTTC. This rearrangement joins TRBV20-1 to TRBJ2-1; a possible D gene is TRBD2 (7 bases). The CDR3 loop spans 13 amino acids. In germline, CDR1 is DFQATT, CDR2 SNEGSKA (reference sequence). V lost 5 bases and J 6 bases, leaving 14 bases between the germline ends.

This clonotype was observed many times. This chain connects TRBV3-1 to TRBJ2-7; tentative D call: TRBD2 (7 bases). Germline values: CDR1 LGHDT, CDR2 YNNKEL (reference sequence). The CDR3 has 17 amino acids. V was cut by 4 bases and J by 1 base, with 20 bases left in between. CDR3 bases: TGTGCCAGCAGCCCCATACCAAAGAGGGGGGGTTCCTACGAGCAGTACTTC. Protein product: CASSPIPKRGGSYEQYF.

The chain has TRBV5-1 and TRBJ1-4; D gene uncertain. Deletions cut 4 bases from V and 8 bases from J, with 15 bases between. Germline V lookup: CDR1 SGHRS, CDR2 YFSETQ. The CDR3 sequence is 14 residues long. CDR3 sequence reads: CASSAGRAGEKLFF. CDR3 nucleotides: TGCGCCAGCAGCGCCGGGAGGGCGGGGGAAAAACTGTTTTTT.

J is TRBJ1-5 and V is TRBV20-1; D is unclear. With 3 bases removed from V and 4 bases from J, the gap between germline ends came to 13 bases. Germline V gene sequence: CDR1 DFQATT, CDR2 SNEGSKA (reference sequence). The length of the CDR3 is 14 residues. The CDR3 here is CSASADGRNQPQHF. The CDR3 DNA sequence: TGCAGTGCTAGCGCGGACGGAAGAAATCAGCCCCAGCATTTT.

This clonotype was detected ten times or more. V and J are TRBV3-1 and TRBJ2-3, with 13 bases identical to TRBD2. This CDR3 has 15 residues. CDR1 and CDR2 from the germline V gene are LGHDT and YNNKEL (reference sequence). Trimming at V came to 8 bases and at J to 2 bases, leaving 4 bases not matched to a gene. The CDR3 nucleotides are TGTGCCAGCGGTGGACTAGCGGGGGACACAGATACGCAGTATTTT. Its protein product is CASGGLAGDTDTQYF.

This clonotype was counted at least ten times. This sequence joins TRBV7-8 and TRBJ2-7; D is perhaps TRBD1 or TRBD2 (6 bases each). Germline values: CDR1 SGHVS, CDR2 FQNEAQ. The V end was cut by 3 bases, the J end by 12 bases, with 12 bases between. The CDR3 has 11 amino acids. The CDR3, as DNA: TGTGCCAGCAGCTTCGGGGGCTTCACGTACTTC. Its protein is CASSFGGFTYF.

V and J are TRBV19 and TRBJ2-7; no definite D call. This CDR3 is 11 amino acids long. Germline lookup yields CDR1 LNHDA and CDR2 SQIVND (reference sequence). CDR3 amino acids: CSAGTSYEQYF. The CDR3 bases are TGTAGCGCAGGTACCTCCTACGAGCAGTACTTC.

This clonotype was counted at least ten times. The chain has TRBV6-5 and TRBJ2-2, with TRBD2 matching over 8 bases. The ends lost 5 bases at V and 8 bases at J; junction bases unmatched: 4. The germline gives CDR1 MNHEY, CDR2 SVGAGI. The CDR3 consists of 13 residues. CDR3 region: CASSRTSRGELFF. The CDR3 coding sequence is TGTGCCAGCAGTCGGACTAGCCGGGGGGAGCTGTTTTTT.

This clonotype was detected many times. The chain has TRBV6-2 or TRBV6-3 and TRBJ2-1; TRBD1 aligns across 10 bases. The V segment lost 6 bases and the J segment 4 bases; nucleotides outside the gene matches: 3. This CDR3 comprises 14 residues. Germline loops: CDR1 MNHEY, CDR2 SVGEGT. The DNA for the CDR3 is TGTGCCAGCAGAGGACAGGGGGTTTACAATGAGCAGTTCTTC. Translation: CASRGQGVYNEQFF.

This clonotype was found many times. CDR3 residues: CASSIMTGEFTETQYF. CDR3 bases: TGCGCCAGCAGCATCATGACAGGGGAGTTTACAGAGACCCAGTACTTC. The gene calls are TRBV5-1 and TRBJ2-5, with TRBD1 matching 8 bases. The CDR3 has 16 amino acids. Germline V lookup: CDR1 SGHRS, CDR2 YFSETQ. J gave up 4 bases and V 4 bases, and 12 bases lay outside the gene matches.

The chain combines TRBV20-1 with TRBJ2-5, with a possible D match to TRBD2 (6 bases). The CDR3 sequence is 12 residues long. Trimming took 8 bases from V and 5 from J, leaving 15 bases between them. Germline V gene sequence: CDR1 DFQATT, CDR2 SNEGSKA (reference sequence). The CDR3 here is CSFSTRGETQYF. CDR3 in DNA: TGCAGTTTCTCGACTAGAGGGGAGACCCAGTACTTC.

This clonotype was seen repeatedly, ten times or more. V gene TRBV5-1 combines with J gene TRBJ2-2; D possibly corresponds to TRBD1 (6 bases). The CDR3 runs 13 residues. Germline lookup yields CDR1 SGHRS and CDR2 YFSETQ. The V and J ends lost 9 bases and 1 base respectively, with 10 bases between them. CDR3 sequence (DNA): TGCGCCACCCGGACAGAGAACACCGGGGAGCTGTTTTTT. Translated, it gives CATRTENTGELFF.

The chain couples TRBV6-6 to TRBJ2-6; 7 positions match TRBD1. Looked up from germline, CDR1 is MNHNY and CDR2 is SVGAGI (reference sequence). The CDR3 is 18 residues long. The ends lost 7 bases at V and 0 bases at J; junction bases unmatched: 12. CDR3 sequence (DNA): TGTGCCAGCAACGACCCTCCCGGGACAGTCTCTGGGGCCAACGTCCTGACTTTC. This sequence encodes CASNDPPGTVSGANVLTF.

This clonotype has at least ten counts. The chain combines TRBV28 with TRBJ1-5; 10 nucleotides line up with TRBD1. Trimming took 5 bases from V and 7 from J; bases not matched to a gene: 5. In germline, CDR1 is MDHEN, CDR2 SYDVKM. The CDR3 consists of 14 residues. The CDR3 DNA sequence: TGTGCCAGCAGTCTGACAGGGGGCCGGCAGCCCCAGCATTTT. Amino acid sequence: CASSLTGGRQPQHF.

This clonotype was detected many times. This chain joins TRBV5-1 and TRBJ1-4; possible D gene TRBD1, 5 bases. Germline loops: CDR1 SGHRS, CDR2 YFSETQ. Trimming cost V 3 bases and J 7 bases, with 13 bases left between them. The length of the CDR3 is 14 residues. In nucleotides, the CDR3 is TGCGCCAGCAGCTCCGGGACGAAGGGTGAAAAACTGTTTTTT. The encoded protein is CASSSGTKGEKLFF. Supplemented by reference TRBV5-1 and TRBJ1-4, the full variable domain reads KAGVTQTPRYLIKTRGQQVTLSCSPISGHRSVSWYQQTPGQGLQFLFEYFSETQRNKGNFPGRFSGRQFSNSRSEMNVSTLELGDSALYLCASSSGTKGEKLFFGSGTQLSVL.

About this clonotype: Possible read error: a much larger clone is one base away. The chain links TRBV7-2 to TRBJ1-2; a possible D gene is TRBD1 (6 bases). Germline V CDR1 and CDR2: SGHTA, FQGNSA. Deletions cut 5 bases from V and 1 base from J, with 14 bases between. CDR3 length: 15 amino acids. The CDR3 is CASSPWGARNYGYTF. CDR3 bases: TGTGCCAGCAGCCCGTGGGGGGCGCGTAACTATGGCTACACCTTC.

This clonotype has ten or more counts. The gene calls are TRBV9 and TRBJ1-2; 9 positions agree with TRBD1. Per the germline V gene, CDR1 is SGDLS and CDR2 is YYNGEE. The CDR3 is 14 residues long. With V trimmed by 4 bases and J by 4 bases, 5 bases remained unmatched. The CDR3 is CASSTTGGSYGYTF. The CDR3 nucleotides are TGTGCCAGCAGCACTACAGGGGGCTCCTATGGCTACACCTTC.